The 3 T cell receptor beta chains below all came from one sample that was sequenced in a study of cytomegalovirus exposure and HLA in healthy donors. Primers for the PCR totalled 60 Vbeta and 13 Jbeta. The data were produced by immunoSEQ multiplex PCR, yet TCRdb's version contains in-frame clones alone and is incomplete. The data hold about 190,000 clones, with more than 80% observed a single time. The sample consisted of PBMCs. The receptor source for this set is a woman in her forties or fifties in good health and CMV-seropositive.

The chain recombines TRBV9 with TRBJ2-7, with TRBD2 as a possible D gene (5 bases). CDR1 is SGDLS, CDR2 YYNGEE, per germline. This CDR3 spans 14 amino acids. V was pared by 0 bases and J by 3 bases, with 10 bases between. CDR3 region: CASSVDNSGYEQYF. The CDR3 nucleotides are TGTGCCAGCAGCGTAGACAACAGCGGCTACGAGCAGTACTTC.

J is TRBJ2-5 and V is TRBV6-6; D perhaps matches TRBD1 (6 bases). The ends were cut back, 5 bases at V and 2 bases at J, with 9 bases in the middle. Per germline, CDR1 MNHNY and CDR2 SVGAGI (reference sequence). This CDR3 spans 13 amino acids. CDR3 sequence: CASSRQEQETQYF. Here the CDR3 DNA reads TGTGCCAGCAGTCGACAGGAACAAGAGACCCAGTACTTC.

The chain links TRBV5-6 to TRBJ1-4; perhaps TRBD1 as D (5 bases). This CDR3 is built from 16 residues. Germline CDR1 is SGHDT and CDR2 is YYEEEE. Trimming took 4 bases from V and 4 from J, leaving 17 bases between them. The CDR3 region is CASSNWGRVGNEKLFF. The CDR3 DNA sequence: TGTGCCAGCAGCAACTGGGGCAGGGTCGGTAATGAAAAACTGTTTTTT.